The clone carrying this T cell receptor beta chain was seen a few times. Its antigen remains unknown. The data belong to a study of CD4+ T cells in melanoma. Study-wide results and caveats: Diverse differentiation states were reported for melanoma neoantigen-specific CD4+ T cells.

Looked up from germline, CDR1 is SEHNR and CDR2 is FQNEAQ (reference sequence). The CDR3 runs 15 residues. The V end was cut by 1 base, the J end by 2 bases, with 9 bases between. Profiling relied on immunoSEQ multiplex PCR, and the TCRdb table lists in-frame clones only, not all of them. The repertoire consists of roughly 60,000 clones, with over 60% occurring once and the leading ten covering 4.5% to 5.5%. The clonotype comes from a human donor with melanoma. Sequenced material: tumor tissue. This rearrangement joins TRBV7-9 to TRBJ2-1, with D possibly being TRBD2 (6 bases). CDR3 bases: TGTGCCAGCAGCTTAGGGGGACTCACCTACAATGAGCAGTTCTTC. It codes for CASSLGGLTYNEQFF.